This TCR beta chain emerged from a study of CD8+ T cells in alopecia areata (dated by TCRdb to the late 2010s). As for the study more broadly: Treated patients were enrolled in an open-label pilot trial of oral tofacitinib at 5 to 10 mg twice daily for moderate-to-severe alopecia areata. TCRbeta CDR3 regions were amplified by immunoSEQ multiplex PCR using 35 Vbeta forward and 13 Jbeta reverse primers. Tofacitinib was given for 6 to 18 months, followed by 6 months of follow-up off drug to assess delayed response and recurrence. On the human side, TCRbeta sequencing was run on scalp tissue and on sorted CD4+ and CD8+ peripheral blood T cells from healthy controls and from alopecia areata patients with either patchy or totalis/universalis disease. Clonality in the scalp was compared among normal scalp (n=4), patchy alopecia areata scalp (n=8), and alopecia totalis/universalis scalp (n=8). The study used high-throughput TCRbeta sequencing to examine T cell clonal expansion in alopecia areata, in both the C3H/HeJ mouse model and human patients. RNA was extracted with the PAXgene miRNA kit for fixed scalp, the miRNeasy kit for PBMCs, and the RNeasy kit for mouse skin. Biopsies were taken from tofacitinib-treated patients at baseline and again at 4 and 24 weeks into treatment, and several of those patients also had a later scalp biopsy. The SALT score, which quantifies the percentage of affected scalp surface area, was used to measure disease severity in treated patients. Broader findings and caveats from the paper: During tofacitinib treatment, many expanded lesional clones remained in scalp and blood, and this persistence may partly explain relapse after treatment is stopped. Unlike mouse skin, where gammadelta T cells dominate, normal human skin contains resident alphabeta T cells that get sequenced too, which complicates analysis of the scalp TCR repertoire. Compared with mice, TCR sequences shared between patients were less clear, possibly partly because of HLA diversity across the patient population. Compared with normal scalp, lesional scalp, particularly in alopecia totalis/universalis, had higher clonality and more expanded CD8+ clones, which suggests antigenic drive. Tofacitinib significantly lowered scalp clonality and the number of expanded CD8+ clones among the top 100 scalp clones. Because the treated cohort was small and included a single nonresponder, larger studies are needed to assess links between baseline CD8+ expansion and response.

Libraries were built with the immunoSEQ multiplex PCR assay. RNA was extracted from all samples and reverse transcribed into cDNA, which served as template for TCR sequencing. First-strand cDNA was synthesized using SuperScript III with a 2:1 mix of oligo-dT and random hexamers. Amplification bias was assessed with a synthetic immune receptor repertoire, and residual bias was removed computationally. In the original analysis: Raw reads were preprocessed for error removal, and CDR3 was defined according to IMGT conventions as running from the conserved cysteine to phenylalanine. Clonality was computed by normalizing Shannon entropy by log2 of the number of productive unique TCRs and subtracting the result from 1. Whether each scalp clone was CD4 or CD8 was inferred by checking scalp TCRbeta sequences against the CD4 and CD8 repertoires from sorted blood. TCRdb re-hosts the immuneACCESS table, in-frame sequences only. Its copies lack some clones; in the studies checked, an unresolved V gene accounts for under half of them, and the cause for the rest is not known. That table supplies the V and J calls and clone size; D and trimming were determined from the DNA. For this sample the table gives about 200,000 clones, of which around two fifths were detected only once. The ten largest clones add up to around 0.48% of the sample.

The sample's treatment or condition label, in plain terms: oral pan-JAK inhibitor, 5-10 mg twice daily. Lesional scalp punch biopsies and peripheral blood were obtained from alopecia areata patients. After PBMCs were isolated by density centrifugation and stained for CD3, CD4 and CD8, a FACSAria was used to sort CD4+ and CD8+ T cells. Looking up the germline V gene (reference sequence) yields CDR1 LNHDA and CDR2 SQIVND. Trimming leaves V shorter by 5 bases and J shorter by 9 bases, with the junction holding 7 bases beyond the gene matches. The CDR3 numbers 13 residues from cysteine through phenylalanine. Of the read, only the CDR3 DNA is kept; its 39 bases are in frame from base 1. This clone appeared a few times. Its cognate antigen has yet to be identified. One base away there is no much larger clone; base qualities are not given.

The V and J segments used are TRBV19 and TRBJ2-1, with 7 bases aligning to TRBD1. The receptor's source is a human donor with alopecia areata. This specimen consisted of CD4+ T cells sorted from blood, obtained at week 34, from a patient treated with tofacitinib. The CDR3 protein: CASSHNHRGEQFF. The DNA sequence follows: TGTGCCAGTAGTCACAACCACAGGGGTGAGCAGTTCTTC.